This TCR beta chain is from a study of quantifying T cell responses using KT2 cells. Looking at the study overall: cDNA was made from DNase-treated RNA using alpha and beta constant primers.

Each cDNA got a UMI-containing oligo ligated at its 3' end. The first PCR ran 3 to 5 cycles with an equimolar RC1.1 and RC1.2 beta primer mix. TCRdb processed the UMI-ligation and nested PCR reads anew with MiXCR; each CDR3 protein has one entry. This table has 40,000 to 50,000 distinct CDR3 sequences, over 15% appearing once. CDR1 is SGHDT, CDR2 YYEEEE, per germline. V lost 1 base and J lost 9; bases outside the gene matches: 9. This CDR3 has 16 residues. This sequence joins TRBV5-6 and TRBJ1-6, with 8 bases lining up with TRBD1. The source of this sequence is a human donor. Sequencing was performed on PBMCs spiked with cells of the T cell clone KT2. The CDR3 bases are TGTGCCAGCAGCTTGCGGGGACAGGTTTCAAGTTCACCCCTCCACTTT. It is translated as CASSLRGQVSSSPLHF.